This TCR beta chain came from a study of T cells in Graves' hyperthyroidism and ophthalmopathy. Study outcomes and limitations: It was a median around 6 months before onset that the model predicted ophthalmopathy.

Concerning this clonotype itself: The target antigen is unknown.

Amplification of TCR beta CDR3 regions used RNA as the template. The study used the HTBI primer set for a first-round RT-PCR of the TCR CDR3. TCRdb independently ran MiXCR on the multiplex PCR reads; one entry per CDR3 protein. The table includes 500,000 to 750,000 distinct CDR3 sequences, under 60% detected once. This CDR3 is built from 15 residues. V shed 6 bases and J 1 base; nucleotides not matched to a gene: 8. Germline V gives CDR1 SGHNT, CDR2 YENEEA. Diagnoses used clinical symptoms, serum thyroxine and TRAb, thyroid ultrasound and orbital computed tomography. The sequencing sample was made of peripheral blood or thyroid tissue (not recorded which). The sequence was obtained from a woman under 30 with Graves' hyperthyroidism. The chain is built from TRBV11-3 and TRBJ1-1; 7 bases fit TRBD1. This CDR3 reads CASREQGLANTEAFF. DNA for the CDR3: TGTGCCAGCAGAGAACAGGGGTTGGCGAACACTGAAGCTTTCTTT.